This TCR beta chain was sequenced in a study of blood T cell repertoires in COVID-19. Study-level information: Sites in the United States, Italy and Spain provided acute and convalescent COVID-19 samples. T cells, B-cell-depleted T cells, or PBMCs provided the cDNA or gDNA that served as material.

Libraries were prepared by immunoSEQ multiplex PCR; TCRdb keeps only in-frame clonotypes and omits some of them. Among around 300,000 clones listed, roughly 88% were seen once. Turning to this clone: Other DNA sequences of this sample code for an identical CDR3.

Seattle enrolled patients during active infection and tracked them longitudinally. Sequenced input: peripheral blood. This TCR came from a young woman with COVID-19, enrolled during active disease.

The DNA for the CDR3 is TGTGCCAGCAGCTTATCAGATTCGAACACTGAAGCTTTCTTT. Protein: CASSLSDSNTEAFF. This rearrangement joins TRBV7-9 to TRBJ1-1; unclear D gene. V lost 2 bases and J lost 1, with 8 bases in between. The CDR3 sequence is 14 residues long. Per the germline V gene, CDR1 is SEHNR and CDR2 is FQNEAQ (reference sequence).